The 25 T cell receptor beta chains below were found in one sample sequenced in a study of blood T cell repertoires in COVID-19. Clones were sequenced by immunoSEQ multiplex PCR, and TCRdb holds only the in-frame ones, with some missing. This table holds under 250,000 clones, approximately 86% found once. What was sequenced was peripheral blood. These receptors were taken from a woman aged 55-69 years who had recovered from COVID-19.

The rearrangement links TRBV6-5 to TRBJ1-4; D is undetermined. The CDR3 spans 14 residues. The ends were cut back, 2 bases at V and 13 bases at J, with 17 bases in the middle. The germline V gene encodes CDR1 MNHEY and CDR2 SVGAGI. In DNA form, the CDR3 reads TGTGCCAGCAGTTACACACCACACGGAGCACGACTGTTTTTT. Translated, it gives CASSYTPHGARLFF.

This clone was detected only a few times. The chain employs TRBV13 and TRBJ1-1, with a possible D match to TRBD1 (5 bases). There are 16 residues in the CDR3. V lost 5 bases to trimming and J lost 1 base, with 17 bases between them. CDR1 and CDR2 (germline): PRHDT, FYEKMQ (reference sequence). DNA for the CDR3: TGTGCCAGCAGCGCAGAGATCAGGGCCTCGAACACTGAAGCTTTCTTT. This codes for CASSAEIRASNTEAFF.

This clone has a single count. V usage is TRBV27 and J usage is TRBJ2-7, with 9 bases identical to TRBD1. This CDR3 is 15 amino acids long. Germline lookup yields CDR1 MNHEY and CDR2 SMNVEV (reference sequence). Losses at the gene ends were 5 bases for V and 4 bases for J; bases not matched to a gene: 9. CDR3 coding DNA: TGTGCCAGCAGTGGCTCCGGGACAGGGTCGTACGAGCAGTACTTC. This codes for CASSGSGTGSYEQYF.

V is TRBV24-1 and J is TRBJ2-7, with D perhaps TRBD1 (5 bases). With 3 bases removed from V and 2 bases from J, the gap between germline ends came to 13 bases. Germline V gene lookup returns CDR1 KGHDR and CDR2 SFDVKD. The CDR3 totals 15 residues. CDR3 sequence (DNA): TGTGCCACCAGTGATCCGCGACAGACACCCTACGAGCAGTACTTC. Amino acid sequence: CATSDPRQTPYEQYF.

The chain uses TRBV6-2 or TRBV6-3 and TRBJ2-2; a possible D gene is TRBD1 (6 bases). The CDR3 runs to 15 residues. V lost 4 bases to trimming and J lost 4 bases, with 13 bases between them. Germline loops: CDR1 MNHEY, CDR2 SVGEGT. CDR3 amino acids: CASSWEQGGTGELFF. CDR3 bases: TGTGCCAGCAGTTGGGAACAGGGTGGCACCGGGGAGCTGTTTTTT.

The CDR3 reads CASSVGPRVSGETQYF. The DNA of the CDR3 is TGTGCCAGCAGCGTAGGACCGAGGGTATCGGGGGAGACCCAGTACTTC. This sequence joins TRBV9 and TRBJ2-5; the D gene is possibly TRBD2 (5 bases). Trimming removed 0 bases from V and 5 bases from J, with 17 bases in between. Germline values: CDR1 SGDLS, CDR2 YYNGEE. CDR3 size: 16 residues.

The rearrangement links TRBV5-1 to TRBJ2-2; weak D call: TRBD2 (6 bases). CDR3 length equals 13 residues. V was clipped by 4 bases and J by 6 bases, with 10 bases between them. Germline-derived CDR1 and CDR2 are SGHRS and YFSETQ. CDR3 region: CASSARGAGELFF. The CDR3 DNA reads TGCGCCAGCAGCGCCCGCGGGGCCGGGGAGCTGTTTTTT.

The V call is TRBV18, the J call TRBJ1-3; D not certain. CDR1 and CDR2 from the germline V gene are KGHSH and LQKENI. Between the trimmed V and J ends, which lost 2 bases and 0 bases, there was a span of 8 bases. This CDR3 comprises 15 residues. CDR3 residues: CASSPTVISGNTIYF. In nucleotides, the CDR3 is TGTGCCAGCTCACCAACTGTTATCTCTGGAAACACCATATATTTT.

This rearrangement joins TRBV28 to TRBJ1-2; a possible D gene is TRBD1 (6 bases). V was pared by 5 bases and J by 2 bases, with 18 bases between. The CDR3 is 16 amino acids. Germline V gene data show CDR1 as MDHEN and CDR2 as SYDVKM. CDR3: CASSPPGGAGNYGYTF. The CDR3 coding sequence is TGTGCCAGCAGTCCCCCGGGGGGGGCAGGGAACTATGGCTACACCTTC.

The chain employs TRBV28 and TRBJ1-2, with 9 bases that match TRBD1. The CDR3 runs 16 residues. Per the germline V gene, CDR1 is MDHEN and CDR2 is SYDVKM. V shed 5 bases, J shed 7 bases, and the junction held 14 bases outside the gene matches. The CDR3 sequence: CASSPSPGQGPIGYTF. The CDR3 nucleotides are TGTGCCAGCAGTCCTTCTCCGGGACAGGGACCTATTGGCTACACCTTC.

The CDR3 sequence: CASSLVLAGNEQFF. In DNA form, the CDR3 reads TGTGCCAGCAGCTTAGTGCTAGCGGGCAATGAGCAGTTCTTC. This chain connects TRBV7-9 to TRBJ2-1; 8 bases agree with TRBD2. CDR1 and CDR2 (germline): SEHNR, FQNEAQ (reference sequence). Losses at the gene ends were 1 base for V and 6 bases for J; bases not matched to a gene: 2. This CDR3 contains 14 residues.

The chain combines TRBV27 with TRBJ2-2; 8 bases map to TRBD1. Germline CDR1 and CDR2: MNHEY and SMNVEV (reference sequence). Trimming removed 6 bases from V and 5 bases from J; junction bases left unmatched: 8. The CDR3 is made up of 15 amino acids. The CDR3 is CASSRTGRRTGELFF. The DNA for the CDR3 is TGTGCCAGCAGCAGGACAGGGAGAAGGACCGGGGAGCTGTTTTTT.

The chain is built from TRBV28 and TRBJ2-1; 11 bases fit TRBD1. The CDR3 is made up of 16 amino acids. Per the germline V gene, CDR1 is MDHEN and CDR2 is SYDVKM. The V and J ends lost 5 bases and 7 bases, in that order; junction bases with no gene match: 10. CDR3 sequence: CASSRIPGQGVNEQFF. The CDR3 DNA is TGTGCCAGCAGTCGCATTCCGGGACAGGGGGTTAATGAGCAGTTCTTC.

The chain has TRBV5-1 and TRBJ2-6; D is undetermined. The CDR3 is 15 residues long. Germline lookup yields CDR1 SGHRS and CDR2 YFSETQ. The V gene lost 1 base and the J gene lost 1 base, with 6 bases spanning the gap. CDR3 protein: CASSLSGSGANVLTF. CDR3 bases: TGCGCCAGCAGCTTGTCAGGATCTGGGGCCAACGTCCTGACTTTC.

The chain recombines TRBV4-3 with TRBJ2-3, with TRBD1 identical over 7 bases. Per the germline V gene, CDR1 is LGHNA and CDR2 is YSLEER. This CDR3 spans 16 amino acids. J lost 4 bases, V lost 2 bases, and 9 bases had no gene match. CDR3 nucleotides: TGCGCCAGCAGCCAACAGACAGGGTCGTTTGCAGATACGCAGTATTTT. Residues: CASSQQTGSFADTQYF.

The count of this clone is one. The chain links TRBV4-3 to TRBJ1-5; no reliable D call. Looked up from germline, CDR1 is LGHNA and CDR2 is YSLEER. Trimming removed 0 bases at V and 9 bases at J, with 12 bases between. The CDR3 has 14 amino acids. The CDR3 sequence is CASSQDSVRGPQHF. The DNA of the CDR3 is TGCGCCAGCAGCCAAGACTCAGTTCGGGGGCCCCAGCATTTT.

The rearrangement joins TRBV28 to TRBJ1-4; D is unresolved. Germline V gives CDR1 MDHEN, CDR2 SYDVKM. This CDR3 comprises 14 residues. V was trimmed by 2 bases and J by 4 bases, leaving 8 bases between them. The CDR3 here is CASSLLFGNEKLFF. In DNA, the CDR3 is TGTGCCAGCAGTTTACTGTTCGGTAATGAAAAACTGTTTTTT.

The rearrangement links TRBV19 to TRBJ2-2; 8 nucleotides line up with TRBD2. V lost 5 bases and J lost 4; bases outside the gene matches: 6. The CDR3 is 15 residues long. CDR1 is LNHDA and CDR2 is SQIVND in the germline V gene (reference sequence). The CDR3 sequence: CASSPGGGTTGELFF. In nucleotides, the CDR3 is TGTGCCAGTAGTCCTGGCGGGGGGACCACCGGGGAGCTGTTTTTT.

V gene TRBV24-1 combines with J gene TRBJ2-5; D is uncertain. V shed 6 bases and J shed 5 bases, with 9 bases lying between them. Germline CDR1 reads KGHDR; CDR2 reads SFDVKD. This CDR3 has 12 residues. The CDR3 DNA follows: TGTGCCACCAGTAGCGTATCGGAGACCCAGTACTTC. It yields the protein CATSSVSETQYF.

The rearrangement uses TRBV28 and TRBJ1-2; D call uncertain. The CDR3 covers 12 residues. Deletions cut 5 bases from V and 5 bases from J, with 9 bases between. Germline lookup yields CDR1 MDHEN and CDR2 SYDVKM. The CDR3 loop is CASSPSEYGYTF. The CDR3 DNA follows: TGTGCCAGCAGTCCATCAGAATATGGCTACACCTTC.

This chain joins TRBV2 and TRBJ1-2; 11 bases map to TRBD1. The CDR3 has 13 residues. The germline V gene encodes CDR1 SNHLY and CDR2 FYNNEI. V trimming: 6 bases; J trimming: 6 bases; junction bases outside the gene matches: 3. The CDR3 DNA sequence: TGTGCCAGCAGCCAGGGACAGGGGGATGGCTACACCTTC. It is translated as CASSQGQGDGYTF.

The gene calls are TRBV5-4 and TRBJ1-6; D not resolved. Germline values: CDR1 SGHNT, CDR2 YYREEE (reference sequence). The CDR3 consists of 15 residues. V was pared by 0 bases and J by 1 base, with 5 bases between. In DNA form, the CDR3 reads TGTGCCAGCAGCTTGGCAGTGTCCTATAATTCACCCCTCCACTTT. The encoded protein is CASSLAVSYNSPLHF. The complete variable domain, with remaining parts taken from reference TRBV5-4 and TRBJ1-6, reads ETGVTQSPTHLIKTRGQQVTLRCSSQSGHNTVSWYQQALGQGPQFIFQYYREEENGRGNFPPRFSGLQFPNYSSELNVNALELDDSALYLCASSLAVSYNSPLHFGNGTRLTVT.

The rearrangement links TRBV5-6 to TRBJ1-1; the match to TRBD1 covers 10 bases. The CDR3 consists of 13 residues. The V segment lost 3 bases and the J segment 10 bases; nucleotides outside the gene matches: 6. Germline V gene data show CDR1 as SGHDT and CDR2 as YYEEEE. CDR3 sequence (DNA): TGTGCCAGCAGCTCCGGGACAGGGGCTAGAGCTTTCTTT. Translating gives CASSSGTGARAFF.

This clone occurred once. V and J are TRBV12-3 or TRBV12-4 and TRBJ2-1; unclear D gene. Trimming removed 6 bases at V and 10 bases at J, with 13 bases between. The CDR3 consists of 12 residues. This CDR3 is CASSRGGYEQFF. The CDR3 DNA follows: TGTGCCAGCAGCCGCGGTGGCTACGAGCAGTTCTTC.

The chain links TRBV24-1 to TRBJ2-2; maybe TRBD1 (5 bases). Trimming removed 1 base from V and 1 base from J, with 12 bases in between. The CDR3 length is 17 residues. CDR1 is KGHDR and CDR2 is SFDVKD in the germline V gene. This CDR3 reads CATSDFWQGQNTGELFF. The DNA for the CDR3 is TGTGCCACCAGTGATTTTTGGCAGGGCCAGAACACCGGGGAGCTGTTTTTT.